Given below is one TCR beta chain in context. The data were taken from a study of blood T cell repertoires in COVID-19. In the study overall: Nucleic acid was either cDNA or gDNA, and it came from T cells, B-cell-depleted T cells, or PBMCs.

In the original analysis: Estimates of nucleated cell counts were drawn from the amplification of reference gene primers. The method was immunoSEQ multiplex PCR; TCRdb's version includes in-frame clones alone and lacks a portion of them. V, J and clone size derive from that table, while D and trimming were established from the DNA sequence. This sample has some 260,000 clones; around nine tenths occur once, and the top ten carry around 3%. The receptor comes from a man in his late teens or twenties with active or convalescent COVID-19. Material for sequencing was peripheral blood.

CDR3 DNA: TGCGCCAGCAGCCAAAGCCGGGACAGGGGATCTGAAGCTTTCTTT. It is translated as CASSQSRDRGSEAFF. The J gene is TRBJ1-1, the V gene TRBV4-3; 10 nucleotides match TRBD1. Germline V gene lookup returns CDR1 LGHNA and CDR2 YSLEER. The V gene end was trimmed by 2 bases and the J gene end by 6 bases; junction bases not matched to a gene: 6. The CDR3 contains 15 residues.